This T cell receptor (beta chain) was found in a study of control samples from healthy donors and cancer patients. Using immunoSEQ multiplex PCR, the repertoire was profiled, and TCRdb retains in-frame clones only, with some absent. There are around 100,000 clones in the sample; around 89% occur only once, and 19% lies in the top ten. This clone was seen only once. Sequencing used PBMCs. The TCR comes from a man in his 60s with lung cancer.

The DNA of the CDR3 is TGCGCCAGCAGTGAGAGCCCCTCAGCGTCGCGCTATGGCTACACCTTC. Translated: CASSESPSASRYGYTF. The rearrangement links TRBV10-1 to TRBJ1-2; D is ambiguous. V lost 2 bases and J lost 4, with 17 bases in between. The CDR3 has 16 residues. Looked up from germline, CDR1 is WNHNN and CDR2 is SYGVQD (reference sequence).